This passage covers 10 T cell receptor beta chains from one sample sequenced in a study of blood T cell repertoires in COVID-19. Clones were read by immunoSEQ multiplex PCR, and TCRdb kept only the in-frame ones, dropping some. Of tens of thousands of clones listed, around nine tenths are singletons. Sequencing was carried out using peripheral blood. The receptors were gathered from a woman over 75 with acute or convalescent COVID-19.

This clone was observed once. The J gene is TRBJ2-5, the V gene TRBV7-9; no clear D. Germline values: CDR1 SEHNR, CDR2 FQNEAQ (reference sequence). V shed 3 bases and J shed 4 bases, with 9 bases lying between them. The CDR3 runs 13 residues. The CDR3 nucleotides read TGTGCCAGCAGCTTCGCACCGCGAGAGACCCAGTACTTC. This sequence encodes CASSFAPRETQYF.

The chain combines TRBV5-1 with TRBJ2-3, with D hard to call. The CDR3 length is 11 residues. The V end lost 4 bases, the J end lost 5 bases, and 5 bases lay between the germline ends. Germline assignment: CDR1 SGHRS and CDR2 YFSETQ. CDR3 amino acids: CASSREDTQYF. In DNA form, the CDR3 reads TGCGCCAGCAGCCGAGAAGATACGCAGTATTTT.

The count of this clone is one. The chain has TRBV10-2 and TRBJ2-5, with TRBD2 matching 11 bases. V dropped 6 bases and J dropped 2; count of bases not matched to a gene: 11. The CDR3 runs 17 residues. Germline lookup yields CDR1 WSHSY and CDR2 SAAADI. This CDR3 is CASSAGGLAGGQETQYF. CDR3 bases: TGCGCCAGCAGCGCCGGCGGGCTAGCGGGAGGACAAGAGACCCAGTACTTC.

The chain combines TRBV6-5 with TRBJ1-1; weak D call: TRBD1 (5 bases). CDR1 is MNHEY, CDR2 SVGAGI, per germline. CDR3 length: 14 residues. V gave up 0 bases and J gave up 1 base, with 6 bases separating them. The CDR3 reads CASSYSRENTEAFF. The CDR3 nucleotides read TGTGCCAGCAGTTACTCCAGGGAGAACACTGAAGCTTTCTTT.

The rearrangement joins TRBV5-4 to TRBJ1-4; TRBD1 matches 10 bases. The trim removed 4 bases at V and 4 bases at J, leaving 7 bases unmatched. Germline V gene lookup returns CDR1 SGHNT and CDR2 YYREEE (reference sequence). The CDR3 loop spans 16 amino acids. In nucleotides, the CDR3 is TGTGCCAGCAGCGGGGGACAGGGGAAGGTTAATGAAAAACTGTTTTTT. It yields the protein CASSGGQGKVNEKLFF.

V gene TRBV27 combines with J gene TRBJ1-6, with TRBD1 matching 10 bases. This CDR3 spans 15 amino acids. Germline CDR1 and CDR2: MNHEY and SMNVEV (reference sequence). V trimming: 5 bases; J trimming: 9 bases; junction bases outside the gene matches: 7. This chain's CDR3 is CASSKGQGNASPLHF. The CDR3 region has the DNA TGTGCCAGCAGTAAGGGACAGGGGAATGCTTCACCCCTCCACTTT.

The V gene is TRBV4-2, the J gene TRBJ2-5; 8 bases map to TRBD2. CDR1 and CDR2 (germline): LGHNA, YNFKEQ. This CDR3 is built from 16 residues. Germline trimming cut 1 base from V and 2 bases from J; bases unmatched to any gene: 6. The CDR3 sequence: CASSQASGGPQETQYF. The CDR3 nucleotides are TGTGCCAGCAGCCAAGCGAGCGGGGGCCCACAAGAGACCCAGTACTTC.

The chain employs TRBV7-3 and TRBJ2-3; no firm D call. The CDR3 has 15 amino acids. Trimming left V 5 bases short and J 3 bases short, with 15 bases between. In germline, CDR1 is SGHTA, CDR2 FQGTGA. The CDR3 loop is CASSSQKATTDTQYF. In DNA form, the CDR3 reads TGTGCCAGCAGCAGTCAAAAAGCAACGACAGATACGCAGTATTTT.

The gene calls are TRBV24-1 and TRBJ1-2; TRBD1 is a possible D gene (5 bases). V lost 4 bases and J lost 0, with 14 bases in between. The CDR3 has 16 residues. Germline V gene data show CDR1 as KGHDR and CDR2 as SFDVKD. CDR3: CATSDPPTVTNYGYTF. DNA for the CDR3: TGTGCCACCAGTGACCCTCCGACAGTGACTAACTATGGCTACACCTTC.

The chain carries TRBV10-2 and TRBJ2-5, with 9 bases identical to TRBD2. V shed 8 bases and J 5 bases; nucleotides not matched to a gene: 9. Germline assignment: CDR1 WSHSY and CDR2 SAAADI. The CDR3 is 14 residues long. This chain's CDR3 is CASRSSGRLETQYF. In nucleotides, the CDR3 is TGCGCCAGCCGGAGTAGCGGGAGACTGGAGACCCAGTACTTC.